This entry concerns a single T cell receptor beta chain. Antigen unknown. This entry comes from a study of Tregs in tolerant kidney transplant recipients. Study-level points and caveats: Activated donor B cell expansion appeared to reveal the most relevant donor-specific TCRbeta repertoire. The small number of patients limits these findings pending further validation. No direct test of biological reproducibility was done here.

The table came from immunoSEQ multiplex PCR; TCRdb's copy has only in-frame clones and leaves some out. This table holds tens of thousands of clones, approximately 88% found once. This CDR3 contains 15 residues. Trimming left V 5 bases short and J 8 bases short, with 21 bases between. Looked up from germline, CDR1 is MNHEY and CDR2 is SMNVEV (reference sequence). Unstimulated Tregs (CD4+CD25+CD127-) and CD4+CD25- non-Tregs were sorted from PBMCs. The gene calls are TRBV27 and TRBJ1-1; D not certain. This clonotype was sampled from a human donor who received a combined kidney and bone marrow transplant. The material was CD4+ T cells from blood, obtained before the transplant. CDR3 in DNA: TGTGCCAGCAGTCCCCTAGGAGCATACTCCGTCGAAGCTTTCTTT. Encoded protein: CASSPLGAYSVEAFF.